This T cell receptor (beta chain) was sequenced for a study of long-term antiretroviral therapy in people with HIV. Germline V gives CDR1 MNHEY, CDR2 SMNVEV (reference sequence). With 7 bases clipped from V and 4 bases from J, the junction kept 7 bases outside the gene matches. CDR3 length equals 14 residues. This clone was found a few times. Each HIV-infected participant was given treatment in the United States. Version v3.0 of the immunoSEQ assay was performed at survey level. The table came from immunoSEQ multiplex PCR; TCRdb's copy has only in-frame clones and leaves some out. The sample lists 20,000 to 25,000 clones, less than 85% seen once, with over 9% in the top ten.

The clonotype originates from a woman aged 40-49 years with HIV. This material consisted of unsorted PBMCs, taken around 1.7 years before starting antiretroviral therapy. The gene calls are TRBV27 and TRBJ2-1; 7 bases agree with TRBD2. The CDR3 sequence: CASNAGVGYNEQFF. Here the CDR3 DNA reads TGTGCCAGCAACGCGGGAGTGGGGTACAATGAGCAGTTCTTC.